The 9 T cell receptor beta chains presented below share a single source sample, sequenced in a study of blood T cell repertoires in COVID-19. Sequencing used immunoSEQ multiplex PCR; TCRdb keeps in-frame clones, though not all of them. The sample gives some 150,000 clones, 81% of which show up once; about 8% is in the top ten. The sample consisted of peripheral blood. The receptors originated from a human donor with acute or convalescent COVID-19. The donor label of this sample is uncertain.

The V call is TRBV30, the J call TRBJ2-7; no definite D call. The CDR3 length is 13 residues. The V end lost 0 bases, the J end lost 3 bases, and 9 bases lay between the germline ends. Germline CDR1 and CDR2: GTSNPN and SVGIG (reference sequence). CDR3 nucleotides: TGTGCCTGGAGTGTACAAGGCGGCTACGAGCAGTACTTC. Residues: CAWSVQGGYEQYF.

The chain couples TRBV7-9 to TRBJ1-2; 9 nucleotides match TRBD1. With 2 bases clipped from V and 2 bases from J, the junction kept 9 bases outside the gene matches. This CDR3 has 17 amino acids. The germline V gene has CDR1 SEHNR and CDR2 FQNEAQ (reference sequence). The CDR3 DNA sequence: TGTGCCAGCAGCTTACGTAGGACAGGGGAAAGGAACTATGGCTACACCTTC. Protein product: CASSLRRTGERNYGYTF.

V gene TRBV5-4 combines with J gene TRBJ2-6; 8 bases are shared with TRBD1. After removal of 3 bases from V and 0 bases from J, the junction contained 8 bases not matched to a gene. Germline CDR1 SGHNT, CDR2 YYREEE (reference sequence). CDR3 length equals 18 residues. CDR3 DNA: TGTGCCAGCAGCTCTGGCGCAGGGGGCCTCTCTGGGGCCAACGTCCTGACTTTC. It encodes CASSSGAGGLSGANVLTF. The whole variable domain, remainder taken from reference TRBV5-4 and TRBJ2-6, is ETGVTQSPTHLIKTRGQQVTLRCSSQSGHNTVSWYQQALGQGPQFIFQYYREEENGRGNFPPRFSGLQFPNYSSELNVNALELDDSALYLCASSSGAGGLSGANVLTFGAGSRLTVL.

This rearrangement joins TRBV6-6 to TRBJ2-7, with 8 bases matching TRBD1. V gave up 6 bases and J gave up 7 bases; unmatched junction bases: 14. This CDR3 contains 15 residues. Germline V lookup: CDR1 MNHNY, CDR2 SVGAGI (reference sequence). CDR3 protein: CASSRTGSPSGEQYV. The CDR3 DNA reads as TGTGCCAGCAGCCGGACAGGGAGCCCCTCAGGGGAGCAGTACGTC.

The chain has TRBV7-6 and TRBJ2-7, with D tentatively TRBD2 (5 bases). This CDR3 spans 17 amino acids. In germline, CDR1 is SGHVS, CDR2 FNYEAQ. Trimming left V 1 base short and J 1 base short, with 17 bases between. This chain's CDR3 is CASSLGVSRTFSYEQYF. The CDR3 nucleotides are TGTGCCAGCAGCTTAGGGGTGTCGAGGACTTTTTCCTACGAGCAGTACTTC.

The rearrangement uses TRBV7-6 and TRBJ2-3; D is unclear. The CDR3 is made up of 14 amino acids. Deletions cut 2 bases from V and 6 bases from J, with 12 bases between. Germline V gives CDR1 SGHVS, CDR2 FNYEAQ. DNA of the CDR3: TGTGCCAGCAGCTTACCAGCGCCCTCGGATACGCAGTATTTT. Protein sequence: CASSLPAPSDTQYF.

This clone was seen a handful of times. The chain is built from TRBV4-1 and TRBJ1-3, with TRBD1 as a possible D gene (5 bases). V shed 4 bases and J shed 0 bases, with 16 bases lying between them. Germline values: CDR1 MGHRA, CDR2 YSYEKL. This CDR3 is built from 17 residues. The CDR3 DNA reads TGCGCCAGCAGCCGGGGCGGCTTAGTCGTCTCTGGAAACACCATATATTTT. Protein: CASSRGGLVVSGNTIYF.

V gene TRBV19 combines with J gene TRBJ1-2; TRBD1 agrees at 9 bases. J lost 2 bases, V lost 4 bases, and 5 bases had no gene match. The CDR3 is 15 residues long. Per the germline V gene, CDR1 is LNHDA and CDR2 is SQIVND (reference sequence). CDR3 amino acids: CASSTFGQGNYGYTF. DNA of the CDR3: TGTGCCAGTAGTACGTTCGGACAGGGGAACTATGGCTACACCTTC.

With regard to this clone: The germline gene is not matched at one end of the junction; a read error may be the cause. The CDR3 nucleotides are TGCAGTGCTAGTGGAGCGGATCAGGACTTC. It encodes CSASGADQDF. The chain couples TRBV20-1 to TRBJ2-7, with TRBD2 as a possible D gene (5 bases). This CDR3 region has 10 residues. Germline V gene sequence: CDR1 DFQATT, CDR2 SNEGSKA (reference sequence).